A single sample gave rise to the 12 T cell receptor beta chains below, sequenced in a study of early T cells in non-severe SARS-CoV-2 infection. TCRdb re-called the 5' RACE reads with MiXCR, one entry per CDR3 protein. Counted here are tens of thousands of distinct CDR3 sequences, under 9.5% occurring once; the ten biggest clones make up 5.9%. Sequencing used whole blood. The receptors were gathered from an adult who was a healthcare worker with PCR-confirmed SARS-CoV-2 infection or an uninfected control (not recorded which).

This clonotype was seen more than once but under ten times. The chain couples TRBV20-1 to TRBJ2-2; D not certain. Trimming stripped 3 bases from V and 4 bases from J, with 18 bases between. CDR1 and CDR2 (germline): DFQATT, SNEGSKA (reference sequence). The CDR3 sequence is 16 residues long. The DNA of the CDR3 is TGCAGTGCTAGGGCATACCTAACCTCGGGCACCGGGGAGCTGTTTTTT. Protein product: CSARAYLTSGTGELFF.

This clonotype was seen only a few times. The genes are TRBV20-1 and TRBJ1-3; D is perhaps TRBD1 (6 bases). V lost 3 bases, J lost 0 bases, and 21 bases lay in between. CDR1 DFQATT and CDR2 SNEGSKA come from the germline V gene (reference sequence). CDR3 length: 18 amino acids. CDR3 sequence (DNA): TGCAGTGCTAGGGTACCAGGGGATTCTGGAGGCTCTGGAAACACCATATATTTT. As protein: CSARVPGDSGGSGNTIYF.

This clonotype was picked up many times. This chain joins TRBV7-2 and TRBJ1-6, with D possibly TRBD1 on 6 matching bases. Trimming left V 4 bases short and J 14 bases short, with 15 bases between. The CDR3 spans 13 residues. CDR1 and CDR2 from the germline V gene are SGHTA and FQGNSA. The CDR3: CASSSPGAVTLHF. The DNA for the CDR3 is TGTGCCAGCAGCTCCCCAGGGGCGGTAACCCTCCACTTT.

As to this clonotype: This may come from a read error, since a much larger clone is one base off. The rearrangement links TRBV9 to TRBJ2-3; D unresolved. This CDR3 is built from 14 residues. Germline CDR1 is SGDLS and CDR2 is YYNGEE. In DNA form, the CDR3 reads TGTGCCAGCAGCGTATTGTCAGGCGGCGATACGCTGTATTTT. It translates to CASSVLSGGDTLYF.

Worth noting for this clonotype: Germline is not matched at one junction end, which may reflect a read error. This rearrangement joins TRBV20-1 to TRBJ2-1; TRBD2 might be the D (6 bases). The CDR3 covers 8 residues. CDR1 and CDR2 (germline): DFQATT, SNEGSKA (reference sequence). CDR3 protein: CSALRGVF. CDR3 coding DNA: TGCAGTGCTCTCCGCGGGGTCTTC.

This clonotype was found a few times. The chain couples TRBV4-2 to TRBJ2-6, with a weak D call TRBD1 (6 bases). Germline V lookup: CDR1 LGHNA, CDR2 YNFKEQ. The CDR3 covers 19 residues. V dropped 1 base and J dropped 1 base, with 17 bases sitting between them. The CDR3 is CASSQGPGLQGSGANVLTF. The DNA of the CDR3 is TGTGCCAGCAGCCAAGGGCCAGGTTTGCAGGGGTCTGGGGCCAACGTCCTGACTTTC.

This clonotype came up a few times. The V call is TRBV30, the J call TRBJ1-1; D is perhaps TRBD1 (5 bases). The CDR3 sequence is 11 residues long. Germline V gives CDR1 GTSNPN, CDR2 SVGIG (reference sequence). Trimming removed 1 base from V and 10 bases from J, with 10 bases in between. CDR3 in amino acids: CAWSANRGAFF. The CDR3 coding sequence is TGTGCCTGGAGTGCGAATAGGGGAGCTTTCTTT.

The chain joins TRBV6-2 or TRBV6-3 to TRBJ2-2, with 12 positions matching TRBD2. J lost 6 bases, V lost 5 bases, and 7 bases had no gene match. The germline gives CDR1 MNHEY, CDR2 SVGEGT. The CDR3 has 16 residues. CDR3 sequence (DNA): TGTGCCAGCAGTACTCGACTAGCGGGAGAACCCGGGGAGCTGTTTTTT. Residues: CASSTRLAGEPGELFF.

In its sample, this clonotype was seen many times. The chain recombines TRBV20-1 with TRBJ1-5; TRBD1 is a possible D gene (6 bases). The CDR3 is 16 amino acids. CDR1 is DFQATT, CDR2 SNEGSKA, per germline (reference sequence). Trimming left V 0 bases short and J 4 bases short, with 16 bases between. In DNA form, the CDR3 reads TGCAGTGCTAGAGATGGAGGGGGGAACTTAAATCAGCCCCAGCATTTT. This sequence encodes CSARDGGGNLNQPQHF.

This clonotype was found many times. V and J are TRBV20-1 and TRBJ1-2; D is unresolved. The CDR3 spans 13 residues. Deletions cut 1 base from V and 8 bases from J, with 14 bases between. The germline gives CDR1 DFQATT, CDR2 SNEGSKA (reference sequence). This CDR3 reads CSARVPLLGGYTF. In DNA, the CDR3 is TGCAGTGCTAGAGTCCCCCTCCTTGGCGGCTACACCTTC.

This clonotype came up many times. CDR3 coding DNA: TGTGCCAGCAGCGTAGGGGTCAGACCGAACACCGGGGAGCTGTTTTTT. Amino acid sequence: CASSVGVRPNTGELFF. The chain links TRBV9 to TRBJ2-2; D gene unclear. This CDR3 comprises 16 residues. Germline-derived CDR1 and CDR2 are SGDLS and YYNGEE. V was shortened by 0 bases and J by 0 bases, with 9 bases between the two germline ends.

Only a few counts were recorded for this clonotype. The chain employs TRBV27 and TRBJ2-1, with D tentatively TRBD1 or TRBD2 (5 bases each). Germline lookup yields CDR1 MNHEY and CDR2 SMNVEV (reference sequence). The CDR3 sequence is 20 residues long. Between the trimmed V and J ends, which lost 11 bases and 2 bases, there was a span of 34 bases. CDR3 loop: CAPPTRDGEEVVWAYNEQFF. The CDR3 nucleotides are TGTGCCCCACCCACCCGGGACGGCGAAGAAGTGGTATGGGCCTACAATGAGCAGTTCTTC.